This is a list of T cell receptor beta chains from one sample in a study of glioma-infiltrating T cells after dendritic cell vaccination. TCRdb's table, derived via immunoSEQ multiplex PCR, lists solely in-frame clones and lacks some. The table shows 30,000 to 40,000 clones, with approximately 82% occurring only once. The input for sequencing was blood, taken before dendritic cell vaccination. All receptors come from a human donor with glioblastoma. Both conserved end residues are part of each CDR3. D genes are given only for firm matches. Size is omitted from some rows. Given values are once, few, many or a class for expanded clones.

d_call | j_call | clone_size | v_call | cdr3_nt | cdr3_aa
TRBD1 | TRBJ1-1 | few | TRBV4-1 | TGCGCCAGCAGCCAAGACTCCGGGACAGGGCAAGTTAGTACTGAAGCTTTCTTT | CASSQDSGTGQVSTEAFF
NA | TRBJ1-4 | NA | TRBV9 | TGTGCCAGCAGCGTACGGGACACATTATCTAATGAAAAACTGTTTTTT | CASSVRDTLSNEKLFF
NA | TRBJ2-2 | NA | TRBV5-8 | TGTGCCAGCGTCCGGACAGTCAGCACCGGGGAGCTGTTTTTT | CASVRTVSTGELFF
NA | TRBJ2-5 | NA | TRBV4-1 | TGCGCCAGCAGCCAAGATCGGGGCAGGGGGGCGGAAGAGACCCAGTACTTC | CASSQDRGRGAEETQYF
TRBD2 | TRBJ2-7 | once | TRBV9 | TGTGCCAGCAGCGTATCCCCGGGGGGGTACGAGCAGTACTTC | CASSVSPGGYEQYF
TRBD2 | TRBJ2-5 | few | TRBV4-3 | TGCGCCAGCAGCCAGGCTAGCGGGGGCCAAGAGACCCAGTACTTC | CASSQASGGQETQYF
NA | TRBJ2-5 | many | TRBV6-4 | TGTGCCAGCACGCGGGGTTACTTC | CASTRGYF
TRBD1 | TRBJ1-1 | NA | TRBV6-4 | TGTGCCAGCAGCGGTGACAGGGGCACTGAAGCTTTCTTT | CASSGDRGTEAFF
TRBD1 | TRBJ2-7 | NA | TRBV10-2 | TGCGCCAGCAGTGAAAGCCGGGACAGAGGCTCTGGCGAGCAGTACTTC | CASSESRDRGSGEQYF
TRBD2 | TRBJ2-5 | NA | TRBV9 | TGTGCCAGCAGCGCGTTCGGGGGGTTTGAGACCCAGTACTTC | CASSAFGGFETQYF
TRBD1 | TRBJ2-7 | NA | TRBV9 | TGTGCCAGCAGCCCCGGGACAGGGGTCTACGAGCAGTACTTC | CASSPGTGVYEQYF
TRBD1 | TRBJ2-2 | NA | TRBV7-3 | TGTGCCAGCAGCTCGTCAAGGGGGCCAGGCACCGGGGAGCTGTTTTTT | CASSSSRGPGTGELFF
TRBD1 | TRBJ2-1 | NA | TRBV25-1 | TGTGCATCGACAGGGAGCTCCTACAATGAGCAGTTCTTC | CASTGSSYNEQFF
NA | TRBJ1-1 | once | TRBV18 | TGTGCCAGCTCACCACCGGACATCGGGGCGGGATACCCTGAAGCTTTCTTT | CASSPPDIGAGYPEAFF
NA | TRBJ1-5 | NA | TRBV30 | TGTGCCTGGGCAACAGGTAGCAATCAGCCCCAGCATTTT | CAWATGSNQPQHF
NA | TRBJ2-7 | few | TRBV30 | TGTGCCTGGGGTCAGGGATCCTACGAGCAGTACTTC | CAWGQGSYEQYF
NA | TRBJ2-5 | NA | TRBV18 | TGTGCCAGCTCACCCTCGGGGAGAAAGACCCAGTACTTC | CASSPSGRKTQYF
TRBD1 | TRBJ2-6 | few | TRBV19 | TGTGCCAGTACCGACGACAGGGATACGATCTCTGGGGCCAACGTCCTGACTTTC | CASTDDRDTISGANVLTF
TRBD1 | TRBJ1-2 | NA | TRBV5-1 | TGCGCCAGCAGCCCCACCGGACAGGGGGCGGATGGCTACACCTTC | CASSPTGQGADGYTF
TRBD1 | TRBJ1-6 | NA | TRBV10-3 | TGTGCCATCAGCCCGGACAGGGGTGCCTATAATTCACCCCTCCACTTT | CAISPDRGAYNSPLHF
TRBD1 | TRBJ1-2 | NA | TRBV6-1 | TGTGCCAGCAGTTGGGCCGGGACAGATCCCTATGGCTACACCTTC | CASSWAGTDPYGYTF
NA | TRBJ1-1 | NA | TRBV19 | TGTGCCAGTAGTATCCGGTTCACGAACACTGAAGCTTTCTTT | CASSIRFTNTEAFF
TRBD1 | TRBJ2-1 | NA | TRBV5-8 | TGTGCCAGCAGCTTAGGACAGGGGAGCTACAATGAGCAGTTCTTC | CASSLGQGSYNEQFF
TRBD1 | TRBJ2-7 | NA | TRBV6-6 | TGTGCCAGCAGTTACACAGGGGGCGAATACGAGCAGTACTTC | CASSYTGGEYEQYF
NA | TRBJ2-7 | NA | TRBV7-9 | TGTGCCAGCAGCTTAGGGAGGACGCTTGGCGTCTACGAGCAGTACTTC | CASSLGRTLGVYEQYF
TRBD1 | TRBJ1-4 | NA | TRBV28 | TGTGCCAGCGTGCGGGACAGGTTTGAAAAACTGTTTTTT | CASVRDRFEKLFF
TRBD1 | TRBJ2-3 | NA | TRBV14 | TGTGCCAGCAGCCAAGAACAGGGGACTACGCAGTATTTT | CASSQEQGTTQYF
NA | TRBJ2-1 | NA | TRBV30 | TGTGCCTGGAGTGTACTGGACATCAAAGGTGAGCAGTTCTTC | CAWSVLDIKGEQFF
TRBD2 | TRBJ2-2 | NA | TRBV6-1 | TGTGCCAGCAGTGGACTAGCGGGGAACACCGGGGAGCTGTTTTTT | CASSGLAGNTGELFF
TRBD2 | TRBJ2-1 | NA | TRBV19 | TGTGCCAGTAGTTCTCTAGCGGGGGGGGTAAGTGAGCAGTTCTTC | CASSSLAGGVSEQFF
TRBD1 | TRBJ1-2 | NA | TRBV15 | TGTGCCACCACCGGGACAGGGTACGGCTACACCTTC | CATTGTGYGYTF
NA | TRBJ2-6 | NA | TRBV28 | TGTGCCAGCAGTTTGCAGACTGGGGCCAACGTCCTGACTTTC | CASSLQTGANVLTF
TRBD2 | TRBJ2-1 | NA | TRBV7-3 | TGTGCCAGCAGCTTATCTCTAGCGGGGGGGTACAATGAGCAGTTCTTC | CASSLSLAGGYNEQFF
TRBD2 | TRBJ2-3 | NA | TRBV9 | TGTGCCAGCAACCGGGGGGGCGGGACAGATACGCAGTATTTT | CASNRGGGTDTQYF
NA | TRBJ1-6 | NA | TRBV4-2 | TGTGCCAGCAGCCAAGATCTAGGACGCGGTGCGGGGACCCTCCACTTT | CASSQDLGRGAGTLHF
TRBD1 | TRBJ1-5 | NA | TRBV4-2 | TGTGCCAGCAGCCACGGGACAGGGGTCAATCAGCCCCAGCATTTT | CASSHGTGVNQPQHF
TRBD1 | TRBJ1-4 | NA | TRBV9 | TGTGCCAGCAGCGCCCGGACAGGGACCTCCAATGAAAAACTGTTTTTT | CASSARTGTSNEKLFF
TRBD1 | TRBJ1-2 | NA | TRBV28 | TGTGCCAGCAGTTTACCCGGGACAGGGGTTGGCTACACCTTC | CASSLPGTGVGYTF
NA | TRBJ2-3 | NA | TRBV9 | TGTGCCAGCAGCTTAAATACAGATACGCAGTATTTT | CASSLNTDTQYF
TRBD1 | TRBJ2-5 | NA | TRBV6-5 | TGTGCCACGGGGACAGGGGGAGAGACCCAGTACTTC | CATGTGGETQYF
TRBD1 | TRBJ2-5 | NA | TRBV27 | TGTGCCAGCAGTACGACAGGGGCGGGAGAGACCCAGTACTTC | CASSTTGAGETQYF
NA | TRBJ2-3 | NA | TRBV4-3 | TGCGCCAGCAGCCAAGCCAGGGGGGCAGATACGCAGTATTTT | CASSQARGADTQYF
TRBD1 | TRBJ2-1 | NA | TRBV6-6 | TGTGCCAGCAGTTACCAGGGGGTATACAATGAGCAGTTCTTC | CASSYQGVYNEQFF
TRBD1 | TRBJ1-5 | NA | TRBV6-1 | TGTGCCAGCAGTGAAATCCACAGGGGAACAGGGCAGCCCCAGCATTTT | CASSEIHRGTGQPQHF
TRBD2 | TRBJ2-7 | few | TRBV6-4 | TGTGCCAGCAGTGAGATCGGGGGGTCCAGCTCCTACGAGCAGTACTTC | CASSEIGGSSSYEQYF
TRBD1 | TRBJ2-7 | NA | TRBV25-1 | TGTGCCAGCAGTCCACGCCCGGGACAGGGGGCGGACGAGCAGTACTTC | CASSPRPGQGADEQYF
NA | TRBJ1-1 | NA | TRBV18 | TGTGCCAGCTCACGCCAGGGCCGGGGGTCGAACACTGAAGCTTTCTTT | CASSRQGRGSNTEAFF
NA | TRBJ2-7 | NA | TRBV5-1 | TGCGCCAGCAGCTTGGAAGGACAGATCACCTACGAGCAGTACTTC | CASSLEGQITYEQYF
TRBD1 | TRBJ1-5 | NA | TRBV6-1 | TGTGCCAGCAGGGAGACAGGGGATAGCAATCAGCCCCAGCATTTT | CASRETGDSNQPQHF
NA | TRBJ1-2 | NA | TRBV29-1 | TGCAGCGTTCCCAGTGGCAGGGGTAACTATGGCTACACCTTC | CSVPSGRGNYGYTF
NA | TRBJ2-1 | NA | TRBV14 | TGTGCCAGCAGCCCCCTAATGTCGGATGAGCAGTTCTTC | CASSPLMSDEQFF
TRBD1 | TRBJ1-2 | NA | TRBV6-5 | TGTGCCTCGACAGGGGGTGATGGCTACACCTTC | CASTGGDGYTF
TRBD1 | TRBJ2-7 | NA | TRBV19 | TGTGCCAGCCAACAGAACCGGGACAGGGGTTACGAGCAGTACTTC | CASQQNRDRGYEQYF